These 9 T cell receptor beta chains came from one sample sequenced in a study of blood T cells in healthy people across ages. Combining a sample-barcoded 5' primer with a J-beta primer mix, a second PCR ran for about 7 to 12 cycles. TCRdb analysed the 5' RACE reads with MiXCR anew, one entry per CDR3 protein. The sample includes roughly 830,000 distinct CDR3 sequences, 60% to 80% of them seen just once. Input material: blood. The source is a man younger than 40 in good health.

This clonotype appeared a few times. The V call is TRBV12-3 or TRBV12-4, the J call TRBJ2-3; D not certain. There are 13 residues in the CDR3. V gave up 2 bases and J gave up 2 bases, with 5 bases separating them. The CDR3 spells CASSLYNTDTQYF. The CDR3 nucleotides are TGTGCCAGCAGTTTATATAACACAGATACGCAGTATTTT.

The genes are TRBV7-3 and TRBJ2-1; 7 bases align to TRBD1. Germline V lookup: CDR1 SGHTA, CDR2 FQGTGA. V lost 3 bases to trimming and J lost 3 bases; unmatched junction nucleotides: 11. This CDR3 comprises 17 residues. This chain's CDR3 is CASSLGSGTAIYNEQFF. The CDR3, as DNA: TGTGCCAGCAGCTTGGGCTCTGGGACAGCCATCTACAATGAGCAGTTCTTC.

A remark on this clonotype: A junction boundary mismatches the germline segment, possibly from a read error. The rearrangement joins TRBV9 to TRBJ1-6; unclear D gene. Germline CDR1 is SGDLS and CDR2 is YYNGEE. The CDR3 runs to 17 residues. In DNA, the CDR3 is TGTGCCGGCAGCCCCTCCCCGGGAAACCCCTATAATTCACCCCTCCACTTT. Its translation is CAGSPSPGNPYNSPLHF.

V is TRBV27 and J is TRBJ2-4, with TRBD1 as a possible D gene (6 bases). The J call may be in error: the DNA end matches TRBJ2-5 better. From germline, CDR1 is MNHEY and CDR2 SMNVEV (reference sequence). The CDR3 length is 16 residues. Written as DNA, the CDR3 is TGTGCCAGCAGTTATTCTCGGACAGCCCTTAGGGAGACCCAGTACTTC. Its protein product is CASSYSRTALRETQYF.

The chain couples TRBV18 to TRBJ2-1; weak D call: TRBD2 (6 bases). This CDR3 comprises 17 residues. Trimming took 6 bases from V and 8 from J, leaving 26 bases between them. CDR1 is KGHSH and CDR2 is LQKENI in the germline V gene. CDR3 amino acids: CASSPQAAGNPYHEQFF. CDR3 sequence (DNA): TGTGCCAGCTCCCCCCAAGCGGCGGGGAACCCATACCATGAGCAGTTCTTC.

This chain uses TRBV20-1 with TRBJ2-7, with 7 bases identical to TRBD2. The CDR3 spans 8 residues. Germline V gene data show CDR1 as DFQATT and CDR2 as SNEGSKA (reference sequence). V lost 6 bases and J lost 12; bases outside the gene matches: 2. CDR3 region: CSAPGGYF. CDR3 nucleotides: TGCAGTGCCCCGGGGGGGTACTTC.

This chain uses TRBV7-4 with TRBJ1-4; no clear D gene. The V and J ends lost 3 bases and 3 bases respectively, with 5 bases between them. The CDR3 spans 13 residues. The V gene's germline CDR1 is SGHVT and CDR2 SQSDAQ. CDR3 sequence: CASSFEPNEKLFF. CDR3 sequence (DNA): TGTGCCAGCAGCTTCGAGCCTAATGAAAAACTGTTTTTT. Full variable domain (rest looked up from reference TRBV7-4 and TRBJ1-4): GAGVSQSPRYKVAKRGRDVALRCDSISGHVTLYWYRQTLGQGSEVLTYSQSDAQRDKSGRPSGRFSAERPERSVSTLKIQRTEQGDSAVYLCASSFEPNEKLFFGSGTQLSVL.

This clonotype came up a few times. The genes are TRBV11-2 and TRBJ2-1; TRBD2 aligns across 10 bases. The J segment lost 8 bases and the V segment lost 6 bases, leaving 10 bases of the junction unmatched. The CDR3 contains 15 residues. Germline lookup yields CDR1 SGHAT and CDR2 FQNNGV. The DNA for the CDR3 is TGTGCCAGCAGTCCACTAGCGGGGACTGGCCATGAGCAGTTCTTC. Protein sequence: CASSPLAGTGHEQFF.

The chain employs TRBV30 and TRBJ1-1; D may be TRBD1 (6 bases). This CDR3 region has 18 residues. V dropped 3 bases and J dropped 1 base, with 24 bases sitting between them. The germline CDR1 and CDR2 sequences are GTSNPN and SVGIG (reference sequence). CDR3 protein: CAWRPYLSPGHKNTEAFF. The CDR3 bases are TGTGCCTGGAGGCCCTACCTCTCCCCGGGACACAAGAACACTGAAGCTTTCTTT.